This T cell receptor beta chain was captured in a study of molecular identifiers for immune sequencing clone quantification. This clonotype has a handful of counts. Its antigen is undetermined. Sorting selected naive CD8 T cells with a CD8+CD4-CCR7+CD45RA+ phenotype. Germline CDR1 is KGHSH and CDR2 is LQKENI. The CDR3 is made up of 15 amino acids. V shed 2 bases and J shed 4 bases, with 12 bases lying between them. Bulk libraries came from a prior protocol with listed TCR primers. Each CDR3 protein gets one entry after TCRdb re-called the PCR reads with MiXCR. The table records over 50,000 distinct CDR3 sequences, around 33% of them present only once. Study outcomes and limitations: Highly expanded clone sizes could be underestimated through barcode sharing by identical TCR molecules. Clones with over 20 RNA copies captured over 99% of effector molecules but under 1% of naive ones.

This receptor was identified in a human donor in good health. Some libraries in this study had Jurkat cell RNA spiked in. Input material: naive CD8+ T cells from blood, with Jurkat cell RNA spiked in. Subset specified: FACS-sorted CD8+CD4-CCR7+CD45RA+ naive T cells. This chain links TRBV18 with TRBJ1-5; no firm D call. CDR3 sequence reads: CASSPRRQTNQPQHF. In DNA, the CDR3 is TGTGCCAGCTCACCAAGGCGTCAGACTAATCAGCCCCAGCATTTT.